The sequence of this T cell receptor beta chain was determined in a study of T cell responses to AZD1222 COVID-19 vaccine. Across the whole study: The analysis combined second doses at about 4 or about 12 weeks. Study-level points and caveats: AZD1222 recipients seropositive at baseline numbered only five to seven. Donor demographics were predominantly white British with a female majority; clonal diversity may be underestimated.

Note on this clone: What it recognizes is unknown.

The CDR3 is made up of 14 amino acids. Germline V gene sequence: CDR1 LGHNA, CDR2 YNFKEQ. Trimming shortened V by 3 bases and J by 5 bases, and 11 bases separated the two germline ends. Generated by immunoSEQ multiplex PCR, the TCRdb table keeps only in-frame clones and is missing some. The repertoire holds some 100,000 clones, with roughly 91% as singletons. This sample comprised peripheral blood, obtained on day 0 of AZD1222 vaccination. This TCR was sampled from an adult in good health. The chain carries TRBV4-2 and TRBJ2-1; tentatively, D is TRBD1 (5 bases). The CDR3 DNA reads as TGTGCCAGCAGCCATTCCACAGGTAACAATGAGCAGTTCTTC. Translated, it gives CASSHSTGNNEQFF.